The 32 T cell receptor beta chains listed next were all sequenced from one sample in a study of cytomegalovirus exposure and HLA in healthy donors. TCRdb keeps only in-frame clones here, not all; method: immunoSEQ multiplex PCR. This table holds fewer than 130,000 clones, roughly nine tenths found once. Sequencing used PBMCs. All receptors derive from a woman under 30 in good health and CMV-seronegative.

In nucleotides, the CDR3 is TGCGCCAGCAGGTCAGGGGGCGAGGAAGCTTTCTTT. Residues: CASRSGGEEAFF. The V and J genes are TRBV5-1 and TRBJ1-1; 8 nucleotides line up with TRBD1. The ends lost 5 bases at V and 8 bases at J; junction bases unmatched: 5. CDR1 SGHRS and CDR2 YFSETQ come from the germline V gene. The CDR3 covers 12 residues.

The V and J genes are TRBV11-2 and TRBJ2-7; no clear D. The CDR3 is made up of 15 amino acids. Trimming took 2 bases from V and 1 from J, leaving 12 bases between them. Germline lookup yields CDR1 SGHAT and CDR2 FQNNGV. As DNA, the CDR3 is TGTGCCAGCAGCTTACCCTCAGACACTTCCTACGAGCAGTACTTC. This codes for CASSLPSDTSYEQYF. Drawing the rest from reference TRBV11-2 and TRBJ2-7, the complete variable domain is EAGVAQSPRYKIIEKRQSVAFWCNPISGHATLYWYQQILGQGPKLLIQFQNNGVVDDSQLPKDRFSAERLKGVDSTLKIQPAKLEDSAVYLCASSLPSDTSYEQYFGPGTRLTVT.

This clone came up a few times. The chain combines TRBV6-4 with TRBJ2-1; 12 bases line up with TRBD2. The junction had 6 bases not matched to a gene; V was cut back by 5 bases and J by 7 bases. The CDR3 loop spans 15 amino acids. Germline CDR1 and CDR2: MRHNA and SNTAGT. CDR3 in amino acids: CASSTSSGGVNEQFF. The CDR3 nucleotides are TGTGCCAGCAGTACTTCTAGCGGGGGGGTGAATGAGCAGTTCTTC.

For the CDR3, the DNA is TGTGCCAGCAGTCTAGCGGGGGGTCCCCATGAGCAGTTCTTC. It is translated as CASSLAGGPHEQFF. This rearrangement joins TRBV27 to TRBJ2-1; 11 nucleotides align to TRBD2. Per the germline V gene, CDR1 is MNHEY and CDR2 is SMNVEV (reference sequence). The CDR3 spans 14 residues. The trim removed 5 bases at V and 8 bases at J, leaving 5 bases unmatched.

The chain links TRBV19 to TRBJ1-5, with D tentatively TRBD1 (6 bases). The CDR3 runs 16 residues. Trimming removed 4 bases from V and 6 bases from J, with 19 bases in between. Germline V gene data show CDR1 as LNHDA and CDR2 as SQIVND (reference sequence). The CDR3 DNA sequence: TGTGCCAGTAGTAAGTCCCGACAGGTTTCGTTTCAGCCCCAGCATTTT. Translation gives CASSKSRQVSFQPQHF. The complete variable domain, with remaining parts taken from reference TRBV19 and TRBJ1-5, reads DGGITQSPKYLFRKEGQNVTLSCEQNLNHDAMYWYRQDPGQGLRLIYYSQIVNDFQKGDIAEGYSVSREKKESFPLTVTSAQKNPTAFYLCASSKSRQVSFQPQHFGDGTRLSIL.

Only a few counts were recorded for this clone. The chain combines TRBV10-1 with TRBJ2-7, with TRBD1 as a possible D gene (5 bases). The germline V gene has CDR1 WNHNN and CDR2 SYGVQD (reference sequence). The CDR3 has 14 residues. V was pared by 0 bases and J by 4 bases, with 10 bases between. Written as DNA, the CDR3 is TGCGCCAGCAGTGAGTCAAAGGGGATGTACGAGCAGTACTTC. It codes for CASSESKGMYEQYF.

V and J are TRBV9 and TRBJ1-1; 7 bases fit TRBD1. This CDR3 is built from 17 residues. The V segment lost 4 bases and the J segment 0 bases; nucleotides outside the gene matches: 12. The germline gives CDR1 SGDLS, CDR2 YYNGEE. The CDR3 is CASSRQGRWDMNTEAFF. For the CDR3, the DNA is TGTGCCAGCAGCCGACAGGGCAGATGGGACATGAACACTGAAGCTTTCTTT.

This chain uses TRBV15 with TRBJ2-5; perhaps TRBD2 as D (6 bases). Trimming cost V 4 bases and J 3 bases, with 12 bases left between them. There are 14 residues in the CDR3. Germline V gives CDR1 LNHNV, CDR2 YYDKDF (reference sequence). The CDR3 DNA reads TGTGCCACCAGCACAAGGGGACTGGAAGAGACCCAGTACTTC. Amino acid sequence: CATSTRGLEETQYF. Supplemented by reference TRBV15 and TRBJ2-5, the full variable domain reads DAMVIQNPRYQVTQFGKPVTLSCSQTLNHNVMYWYQQKSSQAPKLLFHYYDKDFNNEADTPDNFQSRRPNTSFCFLDIRSPGLGDTAMYLCATSTRGLEETQYFGPGTRLLVL.

The chain uses TRBV7-3 and TRBJ1-2; D not certain. Between the trimmed V and J ends, which lost 0 bases and 7 bases, there was a span of 6 bases. The CDR3 contains 12 residues. Per germline, CDR1 SGHTA and CDR2 FQGTGA. The CDR3 DNA follows: TGTGCCAGCAGCTTAACTTTCCGTGGCTACACCTTC. Amino acids: CASSLTFRGYTF. Full variable domain (remainder filled in from reference TRBV7-3 and TRBJ1-2): GAGVSQTPSNKVTEKGKYVELRCDPISGHTALYWYRQSLGQGPEFLIYFQGTGAADDSGLPNDRFFAVRPEGSVSTLKIQRTERGDSAVYLCASSLTFRGYTFGSGTRLTVV.

V and J are TRBV6-6 and TRBJ2-7; TRBD1 might be the D (6 bases). Trimming removed 5 bases from V and 2 bases from J, with 13 bases in between. CDR1 is MNHNY and CDR2 is SVGAGI in the germline V gene (reference sequence). CDR3 length: 14 amino acids. CDR3 region: CASSRGQLAYEQYF. In DNA, the CDR3 is TGTGCCAGCAGTCGAGGACAGTTGGCCTACGAGCAGTACTTC.

The chain has TRBV28 and TRBJ2-1, with 7 positions matching TRBD2. The V segment lost 5 bases and the J segment 7 bases; nucleotides outside the gene matches: 20. Germline loops: CDR1 MDHEN, CDR2 SYDVKM. The CDR3 runs to 18 residues. The CDR3 protein is CASSPLRGSAAGRNEQFF. CDR3 DNA: TGTGCCAGCAGTCCCCTTCGCGGGAGTGCGGCGGGACGGAATGAGCAGTTCTTC. Supplemented by reference TRBV28 and TRBJ2-1, the full variable domain reads DVKVTQSSRYLVKRTGEKVFLECVQDMDHENMFWYRQDPGLGLRLIYFSYDVKMKEKGDIPEGYSVSREKKERFSLILESASTNQTSMYLCASSPLRGSAAGRNEQFFGPGTRLTVL.

The J gene is TRBJ1-1, the V gene TRBV10-1, with D uncertain. Germline V gene sequence: CDR1 WNHNN, CDR2 SYGVQD (reference sequence). V lost 8 bases to trimming and J lost 5 bases, with 6 bases between them. This CDR3 region has 10 residues. The CDR3 spells CASVRTEAFF. The CDR3 region has the DNA TGCGCCAGCGTCCGGACTGAAGCTTTCTTT.

This clone was counted a single time. This chain links TRBV5-6 with TRBJ2-4, with TRBD1 matching 7 bases. Germline assignment: CDR1 SGHDT and CDR2 YYEEEE. The CDR3 runs to 16 residues. Unmatched junction bases numbered 13, after V lost 4 bases and J lost 6 bases. The CDR3 DNA is TGTGCCAGCAGCCCCCAAACAGGGGCCCACCTAAACATTCAGTACTTC. Protein: CASSPQTGAHLNIQYF.

The chain carries TRBV7-6 and TRBJ1-3; 11 bases match TRBD1. Trimming took 5 bases from V and 8 from J; bases not matched to a gene: 11. The CDR3 extends over 16 amino acids. Per the germline V gene, CDR1 is SGHVS and CDR2 is FNYEAQ. DNA of the CDR3: TGTGCCAGCAGCCCCGGGACAGGGGGTTTCGCGGACACCATATATTTT. It translates to CASSPGTGGFADTIYF.

The chain couples TRBV11-1 to TRBJ2-1, with TRBD2 matching 12 bases. Trimming cost V 2 bases and J 9 bases; bases outside gene matches: 5. This CDR3 has 15 amino acids. In germline, CDR1 is SGHAT, CDR2 FQDESV (reference sequence). CDR3 residues: CASSLPLAGGSEQFF. For the CDR3, the DNA is TGTGCCAGCAGCTTACCACTAGCGGGAGGCAGTGAGCAGTTCTTC.

J is TRBJ2-2 and V is TRBV28, with TRBD2 matching 7 bases. The CDR3 is 15 amino acids. Germline trimming cut 5 bases from V and 4 bases from J; bases unmatched to any gene: 7. Germline CDR1 and CDR2: MDHEN and SYDVKM. In DNA, the CDR3 is TGTGCCAGCAGTCCGGGGGAGGGTGGCACCGGGGAGCTGTTTTTT. It codes for CASSPGEGGTGELFF.

The chain links TRBV30 to TRBJ1-1; D gene uncertain. This CDR3 region has 11 residues. Germline V gene data show CDR1 as GTSNPN and CDR2 as SVGIG (reference sequence). V was clipped by 3 bases and J by 0 bases, with 2 bases between them. The CDR3 spells CAWSLNTEAFF. CDR3 DNA: TGTGCCTGGAGCTTGAACACTGAAGCTTTCTTT.

The gene calls are TRBV10-1 and TRBJ2-3, with no clear D. The length of the CDR3 is 15 residues. Germline CDR1 and CDR2: WNHNN and SYGVQD (reference sequence). Trimming stripped 5 bases from V and 1 base from J, with 13 bases between. Here the CDR3 reads CASSSTLLRTDTQYF. As DNA, the CDR3 is TGCGCCAGCAGTTCGACACTCCTCCGCACAGATACGCAGTATTTT.

J is TRBJ2-7 and V is TRBV28; 7 bases fit TRBD1. This CDR3 has 14 amino acids. V lost 6 bases and J lost 4; bases outside the gene matches: 9. Germline V CDR1 and CDR2: MDHEN, SYDVKM. In DNA, the CDR3 is TGTGCCAGCAGCTATACCGGACAGGCGTACGAGCAGTACTTC. This sequence encodes CASSYTGQAYEQYF.

This chain links TRBV28 with TRBJ2-7, with a weak D call TRBD2 (5 bases). This CDR3 has 14 amino acids. Germline CDR1 is MDHEN and CDR2 is SYDVKM. With 4 bases removed from V and 4 bases from J, the gap between germline ends came to 14 bases. The CDR3 nucleotides read TGTGCCAGCAGTTCCCGTCATACGGGGTACGAGCAGTACTTC. Translating gives CASSSRHTGYEQYF. The full variable domain, rest sourced from reference TRBV28 and TRBJ2-7, is DVKVTQSSRYLVKRTGEKVFLECVQDMDHENMFWYRQDPGLGLRLIYFSYDVKMKEKGDIPEGYSVSREKKERFSLILESASTNQTSMYLCASSSRHTGYEQYFGPGTRLTVT.

The chain couples TRBV5-1 to TRBJ1-1; D is unclear. The V gene lost 7 bases and the J gene lost 0 bases, with 10 bases spanning the gap. This CDR3 comprises 13 residues. Germline V CDR1 and CDR2: SGHRS, YFSETQ. The CDR3 nucleotides are TGCGCCAGCTCCCCTTTATTGAACACTGAAGCTTTCTTT. Its protein is CASSPLLNTEAFF.

V and J are TRBV6-6 and TRBJ1-5; no clear D gene. V lost 2 bases and J 3 bases, leaving 11 bases between the germline ends. Germline V gene lookup returns CDR1 MNHNY and CDR2 SVGAGI (reference sequence). The CDR3 runs to 15 residues. In nucleotides, the CDR3 is TGTGCCAGCAGTTACGGCCCTTACTACAATCAGCCCCAGCATTTT. This sequence encodes CASSYGPYYNQPQHF.

V gene TRBV7-9 combines with J gene TRBJ1-1, with D perhaps TRBD1 (5 bases). Trimming left V 7 bases short and J 0 bases short, with 12 bases between. This CDR3 is built from 14 residues. Germline CDR1 SEHNR, CDR2 FQNEAQ (reference sequence). DNA for the CDR3: TGTGCCAGCACCCTGGGGGGATTGAACACTGAAGCTTTCTTT. Protein: CASTLGGLNTEAFF. Full variable domain (missing parts from reference TRBV7-9 and TRBJ1-1): DTGVSQNPRHKITKRGQNVTFRCDPISEHNRLYWYRQTLGQGPEFLTYFQNEAQLEKSRLLSDRFSAERPKGSFSTLEIQRTEQGDSAMYLCASTLGGLNTEAFFGQGTRLTVV.

The J gene is TRBJ1-2, the V gene TRBV7-9; TRBD1 matches 8 bases. The CDR3 has 15 residues. V trimming: 4 bases; J trimming: 0 bases; junction bases outside the gene matches: 4. Per germline, CDR1 SEHNR and CDR2 FQNEAQ (reference sequence). The CDR3 bases are TGTGCCAGCAGCTCCGACAGGGGCACTAACTATGGCTACACCTTC. This sequence encodes CASSSDRGTNYGYTF.

The genes are TRBV7-8 and TRBJ2-3, with D perhaps matching TRBD1 (6 bases). The CDR3 runs to 14 residues. Between the trimmed V and J ends, which lost 5 bases and 1 base, there was a span of 10 bases. CDR1 is SGHVS and CDR2 is FQNEAQ in the germline V gene. CDR3 bases: TGTGCCAGCAGCCATAGACAGGGCACAGATACGCAGTATTTT. Its protein is CASSHRQGTDTQYF.

This clone was detected only a few times. V usage is TRBV19 and J usage is TRBJ1-6; the D gene is possibly TRBD1 (6 bases). Trimming took 6 bases from V and 9 from J, leaving 24 bases between them. The CDR3 extends over 17 amino acids. The germline gives CDR1 LNHDA, CDR2 SQIVND (reference sequence). The CDR3 coding sequence is TGTGCCAGTAGCATCAGTGTCGGGGGGCAGATTGGTTCACCCCTCCACTTT. Its translation: CASSISVGGQIGSPLHF.

V and J are TRBV9 and TRBJ2-2; perhaps TRBD2 as D (7 bases). Germline V gene lookup returns CDR1 SGDLS and CDR2 YYNGEE. Trimming removed 0 bases at V and 7 bases at J, with 13 bases between. This CDR3 contains 15 residues. CDR3 residues: CASSVAGGPSGELFF. CDR3 DNA sequence: TGTGCCAGCAGCGTAGCGGGGGGCCCCAGCGGGGAGCTGTTTTTT.

V usage is TRBV5-1 and J usage is TRBJ2-7, with 7 bases matching TRBD1. Trimming removed 0 bases from V and 1 base from J; junction bases left unmatched: 4. The germline CDR1 and CDR2 sequences are SGHRS and YFSETQ. This CDR3 comprises 15 residues. The CDR3 protein is CASSLGDSHSYEQYF. The CDR3 DNA is TGCGCCAGCAGCTTGGGGGACAGCCATTCCTACGAGCAGTACTTC.

V and J are TRBV9 and TRBJ1-6, with TRBD1 matching 7 bases. The CDR3 runs 15 residues. The J segment lost 9 bases and the V segment lost 2 bases, leaving 8 bases of the junction unmatched. Germline lookup yields CDR1 SGDLS and CDR2 YYNGEE. The CDR3 DNA reads TGTGCCAGCAGCGTCGGGTTGGACAGGCCTTCACCCCTCCACTTT. Translating gives CASSVGLDRPSPLHF.

This chain joins TRBV10-1 and TRBJ1-2; D remains ambiguous. This CDR3 is built from 13 residues. Trimming stripped 7 bases from V and 7 bases from J, with 16 bases between. From germline, CDR1 is WNHNN and CDR2 SYGVQD (reference sequence). CDR3 nucleotide sequence: TGCGCCAGCACCGTGCCTACAGATAGTGGCTACACCTTC. Its translation is CASTVPTDSGYTF.

The rearrangement links TRBV19 to TRBJ1-2, with 12 bases aligning to TRBD1. Germline assignment: CDR1 LNHDA and CDR2 SQIVND (reference sequence). This CDR3 has 15 residues. J was trimmed by 4 bases and V by 8 bases; bases with no gene match: 8. The CDR3 sequence is CASWSGTGGLYGYTF. The CDR3 DNA follows: TGTGCCAGTTGGAGCGGGACAGGGGGCCTCTATGGCTACACCTTC.

V and J are TRBV7-8 and TRBJ2-7; TRBD2 is a possible D gene (6 bases). V was trimmed by 3 bases and J by 0 bases, leaving 9 bases between them. The germline V gene has CDR1 SGHVS and CDR2 FQNEAQ. This CDR3 contains 14 residues. As DNA, the CDR3 is TGTGCCAGCAGCTTGGACGGGAGCTCCTACGAGCAGTACTTC. Protein sequence: CASSLDGSSYEQYF.